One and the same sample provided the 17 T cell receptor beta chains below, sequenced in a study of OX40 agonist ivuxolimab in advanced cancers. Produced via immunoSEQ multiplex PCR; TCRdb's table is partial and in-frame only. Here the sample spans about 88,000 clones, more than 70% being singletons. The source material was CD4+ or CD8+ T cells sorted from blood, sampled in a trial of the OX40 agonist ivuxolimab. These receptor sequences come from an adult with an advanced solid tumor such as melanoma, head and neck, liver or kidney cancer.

CDR3 residues: CASSPGQASTYEQYF. The CDR3 bases are TGTGCCAGCTCACCCGGACAGGCGTCAACCTACGAGCAGTACTTC. The chain carries TRBV18 and TRBJ2-7; TRBD1 aligns across 7 bases. Trimming at V came to 3 bases and at J to 2 bases, leaving 7 bases not matched to a gene. CDR1 is KGHSH and CDR2 is LQKENI in the germline V gene. The CDR3 is 15 amino acids.

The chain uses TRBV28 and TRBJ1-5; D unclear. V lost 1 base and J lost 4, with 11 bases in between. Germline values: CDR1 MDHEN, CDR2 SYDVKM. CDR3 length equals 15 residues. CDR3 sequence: CASSLLSGANQPQHF. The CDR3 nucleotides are TGTGCCAGCAGTTTATTGAGCGGTGCGAATCAGCCCCAGCATTTT.

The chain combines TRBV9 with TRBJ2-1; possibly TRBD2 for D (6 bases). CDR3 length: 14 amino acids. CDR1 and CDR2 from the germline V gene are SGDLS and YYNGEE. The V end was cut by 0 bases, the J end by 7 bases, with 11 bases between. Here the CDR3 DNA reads TGTGCCAGCAGCGTAGTAACTAGCAGTAATGAGCAGTTCTTC. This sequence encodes CASSVVTSSNEQFF.

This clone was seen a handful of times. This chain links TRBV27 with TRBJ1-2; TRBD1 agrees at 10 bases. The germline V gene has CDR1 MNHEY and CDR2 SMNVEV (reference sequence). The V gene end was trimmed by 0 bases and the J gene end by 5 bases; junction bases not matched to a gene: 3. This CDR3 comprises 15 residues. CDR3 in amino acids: CASSLSGTGVYGYTF. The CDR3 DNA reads TGTGCCAGCAGTTTATCCGGGACAGGGGTGTATGGCTACACCTTC.

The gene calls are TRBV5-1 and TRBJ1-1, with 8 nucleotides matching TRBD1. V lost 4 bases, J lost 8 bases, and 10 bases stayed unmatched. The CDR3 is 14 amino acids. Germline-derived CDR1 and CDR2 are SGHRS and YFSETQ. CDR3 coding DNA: TGCGCCAGCAGCAGAACCGGGACAGGCCTCGAAGCTTTCTTT. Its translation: CASSRTGTGLEAFF.

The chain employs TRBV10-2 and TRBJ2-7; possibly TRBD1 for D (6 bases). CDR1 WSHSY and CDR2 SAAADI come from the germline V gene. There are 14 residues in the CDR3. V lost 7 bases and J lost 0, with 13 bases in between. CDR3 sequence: CASTPDRYSYEQYF. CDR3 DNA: TGCGCCAGCACCCCGGACAGATACTCCTACGAGCAGTACTTC.

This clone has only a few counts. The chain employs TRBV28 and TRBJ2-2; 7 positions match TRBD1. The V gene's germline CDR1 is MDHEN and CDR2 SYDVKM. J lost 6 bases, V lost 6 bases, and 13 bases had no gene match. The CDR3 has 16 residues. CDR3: CASRPRRGLAPGELFF. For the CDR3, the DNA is TGTGCCAGCAGACCGAGAAGGGGGCTCGCTCCCGGGGAGCTGTTTTTT.

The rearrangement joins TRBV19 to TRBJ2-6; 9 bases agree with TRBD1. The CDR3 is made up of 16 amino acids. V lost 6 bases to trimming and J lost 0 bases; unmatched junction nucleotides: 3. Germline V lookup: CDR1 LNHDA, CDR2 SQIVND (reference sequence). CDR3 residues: CASRDRGRSGANVLTF. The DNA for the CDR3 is TGTGCCAGTAGGGACAGGGGTCGCTCTGGGGCCAACGTCCTGACTTTC.

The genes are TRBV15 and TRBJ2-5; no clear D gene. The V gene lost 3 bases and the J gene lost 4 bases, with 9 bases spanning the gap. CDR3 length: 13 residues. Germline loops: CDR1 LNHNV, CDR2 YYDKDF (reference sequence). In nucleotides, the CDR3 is TGTGCCACCAGCAGTGGAAAAACAGAGACCCAGTACTTC. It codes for CATSSGKTETQYF.

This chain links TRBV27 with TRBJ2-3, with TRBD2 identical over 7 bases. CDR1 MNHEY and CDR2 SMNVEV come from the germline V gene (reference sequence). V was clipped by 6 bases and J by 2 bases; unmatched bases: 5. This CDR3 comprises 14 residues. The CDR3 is CASRPAGPTDTQYF. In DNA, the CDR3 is TGTGCCAGCAGACCAGCGGGGCCCACAGATACGCAGTATTTT.

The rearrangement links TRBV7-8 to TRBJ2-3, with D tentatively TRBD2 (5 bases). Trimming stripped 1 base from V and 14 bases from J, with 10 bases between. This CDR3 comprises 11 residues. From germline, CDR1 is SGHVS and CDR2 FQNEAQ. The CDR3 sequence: CASSLGLRGYF. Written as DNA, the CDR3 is TGTGCCAGCAGCTTAGGCCTACGGGGGTATTTT.

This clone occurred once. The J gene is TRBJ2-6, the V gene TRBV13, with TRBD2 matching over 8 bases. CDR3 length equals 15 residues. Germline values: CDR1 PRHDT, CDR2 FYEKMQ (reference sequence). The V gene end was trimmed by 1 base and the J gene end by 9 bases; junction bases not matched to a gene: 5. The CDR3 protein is CASSLVGRARNVLTF. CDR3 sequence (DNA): TGTGCCAGCAGCTTAGTCGGGAGGGCCCGCAACGTCCTGACTTTC.

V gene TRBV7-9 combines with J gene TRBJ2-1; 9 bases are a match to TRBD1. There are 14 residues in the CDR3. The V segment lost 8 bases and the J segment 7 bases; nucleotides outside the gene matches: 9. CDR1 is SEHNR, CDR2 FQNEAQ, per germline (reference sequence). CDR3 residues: CASQTGTGWNEQFF. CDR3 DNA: TGTGCCAGCCAAACCGGGACAGGGTGGAATGAGCAGTTCTTC.

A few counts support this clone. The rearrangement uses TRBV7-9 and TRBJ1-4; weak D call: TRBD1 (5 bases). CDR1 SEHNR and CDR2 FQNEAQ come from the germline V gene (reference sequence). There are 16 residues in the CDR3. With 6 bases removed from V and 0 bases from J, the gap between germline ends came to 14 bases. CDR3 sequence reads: CASSKWTPTTNEKLFF. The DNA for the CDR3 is TGTGCCAGCAGTAAGTGGACACCCACAACTAATGAAAAACTGTTTTTT.

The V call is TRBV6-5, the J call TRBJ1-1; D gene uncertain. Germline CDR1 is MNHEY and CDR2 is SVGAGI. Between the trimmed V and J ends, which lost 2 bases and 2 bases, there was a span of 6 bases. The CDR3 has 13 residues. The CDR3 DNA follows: TGTGCCAGCAGTTACCAGATTAACACTGAAGCTTTCTTT. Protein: CASSYQINTEAFF.

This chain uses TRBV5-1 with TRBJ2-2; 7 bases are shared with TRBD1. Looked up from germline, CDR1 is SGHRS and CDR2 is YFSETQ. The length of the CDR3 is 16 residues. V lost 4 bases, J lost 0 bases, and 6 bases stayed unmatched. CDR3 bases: TGCGCCAGCAGCCAAGAGACAGGGACGAACACCGGGGAGCTGTTTTTT. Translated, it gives CASSQETGTNTGELFF.

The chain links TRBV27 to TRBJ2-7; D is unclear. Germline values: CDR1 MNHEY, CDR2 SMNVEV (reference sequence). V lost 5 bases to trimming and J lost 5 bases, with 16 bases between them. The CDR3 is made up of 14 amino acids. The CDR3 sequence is CASSRYDGAHEQYF. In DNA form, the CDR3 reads TGTGCCAGCAGTCGATACGACGGTGCTCACGAGCAGTACTTC.